This T cell receptor beta chain came from a study of post-analysis software for immune sequencing data. Study results and limitations: Compared with controls, patients had more of 4 or 5 TRBV segments, including TRBV5-6, TRBV5-1 and TRBV20-1.

To note about this clonotype: Its antigen is unknown.

Incorporated into the TCR beta cDNA libraries were unique molecular identifiers, which served to reduce PCR and sequencing biases. TCRdb reanalysed the PCR reads using MiXCR and keeps one entry per CDR3 protein. The sample holds over 700,000 distinct CDR3 sequences, 25% to 30% seen once. V dropped 6 bases and J dropped 10; count of bases not matched to a gene: 10. Germline V gene sequence: CDR1 SQVTM, CDR2 ANQGSEA. This CDR3 spans 12 amino acids. The sequencing input was blood. The chain joins TRBV29-1 to TRBJ2-7, with TRBD1 matching 9 bases. This receptor was taken from a girl between 5 and 17 years old with multiple sclerosis. The CDR3 loop is CSVGTGMEAQYF. Here the CDR3 DNA reads TGCAGCGTGGGGACAGGGATGGAGGCCCAGTACTTC.